This T cell receptor (beta chain) was captured in a study of T cell responses to AZD1222 COVID-19 vaccine. Regarding the study as a whole: Dominant at 160-218 and 743-854, vaccine-associated CD4 TCRs also spanned spike. Recipients of AZD1222 seropositive at baseline numbered only 5 to 7.

Generated by immunoSEQ multiplex PCR, the TCRdb table keeps only in-frame clones and is missing some. The sample has under 200,000 clones, approximately 90% seen once; the top ten hold approximately 1.3%. In the case of this clone: What it recognizes is unknown.

CDR1 is SGHDT and CDR2 is YYEEEE in the germline V gene. Trimming took 0 bases from V and 8 from J; bases not matched to a gene: 11. This CDR3 spans 16 amino acids. The clonotype was recovered from an adult who received the AZD1222 COVID-19 vaccine. V and J are TRBV5-6 and TRBJ1-5; TRBD1 matches at 7 bases. The source was peripheral blood, collected 28 days after the second AZD1222 dose. The CDR3 DNA reads TGTGCCAGCAGCTTGGCCGGGACAGAACTGGTTGAGCCCCAGCATTTT. It specifies CASSLAGTELVEPQHF.